This record covers a single T cell receptor (beta chain). The antigen it recognizes is unknown. No per-base quality is available; no much larger clone lies one base away. V loses 4 bases at its end and J loses 2 bases; junction bases beyond the gene matches: 2. The CDR3 has 15 amino acids, counting the end cysteine and phenylalanine. Left in the record is the CDR3 DNA by itself, 45 bases read in frame from the first base. In the germline V gene, CDR1 corresponds to SQVTM and CDR2 to ANQGSEA. The data were taken from a study of blood T cell repertoires in COVID-19 (dated by TCRdb to the early 2020s). Study-wide context: Collaborator samples came from the United States, Italy and Spain and covered acute and convalescent phases of COVID-19. The material from the prospective study consisted of cDNA or gDNA derived from T cells, B-cell-depleted T cells, or PBMCs. Deeply sampled blood TCRbeta repertoires from subjects exposed to, actively infected with, or recovered from COVID-19 were included in the dataset. The repertoires were made available in a free public database intended to serve as a resource for research on the immune response to SARS-CoV-2. Samples were obtained from the ongoing ImmuneRACE study (first 160 participants) and from about 1,300 subjects provided by 6 global collaborators. Sample metadata almost always included a de-identified subject ID, COVID-19 status, age in years and sex. Where HLA class I and class II types were available, the types were taken from metadata supplied by the sample provider, not from assay-based typing. Overall results and qualifications from the work: How much clinical and demographic metadata was included differed by source and by participant, and the metadata was provided uncurated.

Another Seattle source contributed samples from volunteer blood donors who had recovered from COVID-19. Each collaborating institution followed its own protocols to collect whole blood in K2EDTA tubes. For TCRbeta analysis, collaborators shipped samples as frozen whole blood, isolated PBMCs, or DNA extracted from either of those sample types. TCRbeta CDR3 regions were amplified from genomic DNA by means of the immunoSEQ Assay, a bias-controlled multiplex PCR. In the paper's pipeline: Within the assay, amplification of reference gene primers was used to estimate how many nucleated cells each sample contained. To quantify the absolute abundance of each unique TCRbeta CDR3 rearrangement, sequence reads were collapsed and filtered. For each sample, productive Simpson clonality was calculated by taking the square root of Simpson's diversity index across productive rearrangements. Sourced from immuneACCESS, this table was stored by TCRdb with only in-frame sequences that have V and J called. A share of the clones is absent; for the studies checked, an unresolved V gene accounts for under half, and the remainder has no known explanation. V, J and clone size derive from that table, while D and trimming were established from the DNA sequence. The sample profile shows about 170,000 clones; more than 75% of them were found once. The top ten constitute around 2.1% of the sample.

Input material: peripheral blood. The receptor was derived from a man aged 45 to 65 who had recovered from COVID-19. The rearranged segments are TRBV29-1 and TRBJ2-2; 12 central bases correspond to TRBD2. CDR3 region: CSVASGRANTGELFF. The nucleotide sequence is TGCAGCGTTGCTAGCGGGAGGGCCAACACCGGGGAGCTGTTTTTT.